These 21 T cell receptor beta chains were all obtained from the same sample, sequenced in a study of blood T cell repertoires in COVID-19. Some clones are missing from TCRdb's copy, which holds only in-frame ones; the method was immunoSEQ multiplex PCR. The table lists about 33,000 clones, about four fifths of them singletons. The sequencing sample was made of peripheral blood. These receptors were collected from a man at least 80 years old with acute or convalescent COVID-19.

This clone is a singleton in its sample. The chain is built from TRBV7-2 and TRBJ2-2; D is uncertain. With 7 bases removed from V and 7 bases from J, the gap between germline ends came to 10 bases. The CDR3 consists of 12 residues. In germline, CDR1 is SGHTA, CDR2 FQGNSA. The CDR3 reads CASTLNFGELFF. CDR3 nucleotide sequence: TGTGCCAGCACCCTAAACTTCGGGGAGCTGTTTTTT.

This rearrangement joins TRBV7-3 to TRBJ2-1, with TRBD2 identical over 12 bases. The CDR3 loop spans 15 amino acids. Germline assignment: CDR1 SGHTA and CDR2 FQGTGA. The J segment lost 8 bases and the V segment lost 2 bases, leaving 4 bases of the junction unmatched. DNA for the CDR3: TGTGCCAGCAGCTTATGGACTAGCGGGGTCGATGAGCAGTTCTTC. Translation: CASSLWTSGVDEQFF.

The J gene is TRBJ1-2, the V gene TRBV5-6; D remains ambiguous. The length of the CDR3 is 12 residues. V was clipped by 3 bases and J by 8 bases, with 11 bases between them. The germline V gene encodes CDR1 SGHDT and CDR2 YYEEEE. In nucleotides, the CDR3 is TGTGCCAGCAGCTCCGACGTGAGGGGCTACACCTTC. Translating it yields CASSSDVRGYTF.

The chain uses TRBV11-2 and TRBJ1-2, with D uncertain. Trimming left V 4 bases short and J 2 bases short, with 14 bases between. The CDR3 has 15 amino acids. Germline assignment: CDR1 SGHAT and CDR2 FQNNGV. Here the CDR3 DNA reads TGTGCCAGCAGCTCTCGTACTAGGTTCAACTATGGCTACACCTTC. Residues: CASSSRTRFNYGYTF. Supplemented by reference TRBV11-2 and TRBJ1-2, the full variable domain reads EAGVAQSPRYKIIEKRQSVAFWCNPISGHATLYWYQQILGQGPKLLIQFQNNGVVDDSQLPKDRFSAERLKGVDSTLKIQPAKLEDSAVYLCASSSRTRFNYGYTFGSGTRLTVV.

The chain links TRBV5-4 to TRBJ1-5, with D tentatively TRBD1 (6 bases). V was shortened by 4 bases and J by 2 bases, with 16 bases between the two germline ends. The germline gives CDR1 SGHNT, CDR2 YYREEE (reference sequence). This CDR3 is 16 amino acids long. The CDR3 loop reads CASSKSTGLGNQPQHF. The CDR3 DNA sequence: TGTGCCAGCAGCAAATCCACAGGGCTTGGCAATCAGCCCCAGCATTTT.

This clone was detected only a few times. V gene TRBV12-3 or TRBV12-4 combines with J gene TRBJ2-1; D call uncertain. The V and J ends lost 6 bases and 7 bases respectively, with 4 bases between them. There are 10 residues in the CDR3. The CDR3 loop is CASSRNEQFF. The CDR3 coding sequence is TGTGCCAGCAGCCGGAATGAGCAGTTCTTC.

The chain employs TRBV7-2 and TRBJ2-2, with 8 bases identical to TRBD2. In germline, CDR1 is SGHTA, CDR2 FQGNSA. The V and J ends lost 4 bases and 1 base, in that order; junction bases with no gene match: 5. The CDR3 runs 16 residues. The CDR3 region is CASSSRTSLNTGELFF. The CDR3 bases are TGTGCCAGCAGCTCCAGGACTAGCCTGAACACCGGGGAGCTGTTTTTT.

This chain joins TRBV29-1 and TRBJ1-1, with 7 bases fitting TRBD1. The CDR3 length is 13 residues. Germline-derived CDR1 and CDR2 are SQVTM and ANQGSEA. The V gene end was trimmed by 6 bases and the J gene end by 4 bases; junction bases not matched to a gene: 8. This CDR3 is CSVEGQFSTEAFF. The CDR3 DNA is TGCAGCGTGGAGGGACAGTTTTCCACTGAAGCTTTCTTT.

Turning to this clone: Within the sample, other DNA sequences also encode this same CDR3. The chain couples TRBV6-4 to TRBJ1-1, with TRBD1 as a possible D gene (6 bases). The CDR3 has 14 amino acids. Looked up from germline, CDR1 is MRHNA and CDR2 is SNTAGT. The V end was cut by 0 bases, the J end by 4 bases, with 9 bases between. CDR3: CASSDSSRGTEAFF. The CDR3, as DNA: TGTGCCAGCAGTGACTCGTCCAGGGGCACTGAAGCTTTCTTT.

CDR3 region: CASSLDPGRVYGYTF. The CDR3, as DNA: TGTGCCAGCAGCTTAGACCCGGGGAGGGTCTATGGCTACACCTTC. The V call is TRBV7-8, the J call TRBJ1-2; D gene uncertain. Germline-derived CDR1 and CDR2 are SGHVS and FQNEAQ. V gave up 1 base and J gave up 4 bases, with 13 bases separating them. The length of the CDR3 is 15 residues.

The chain links TRBV7-2 to TRBJ2-3, with 8 bases fitting TRBD1. The trim removed 2 bases at V and 3 bases at J, leaving 10 bases unmatched. Per the germline V gene, CDR1 is SGHTA and CDR2 is FQGNSA. The CDR3 runs 17 residues. CDR3 coding DNA: TGTGCCAGCAGCTTAAGCGGCAGGGGGCAGGTGACAGATACGCAGTATTTT. It translates to CASSLSGRGQVTDTQYF.

The rearrangement uses TRBV5-5 and TRBJ2-3, with 7 bases lining up with TRBD1. J gave up 5 bases and V 4 bases, and 4 bases lay outside the gene matches. This CDR3 spans 13 amino acids. Germline values: CDR1 SGHKS, CDR2 YYEKEE (reference sequence). In DNA, the CDR3 is TGTGCCAGCAGCAATCAGGGGGTAGATACGCAGTATTTT. This sequence encodes CASSNQGVDTQYF.

V is TRBV2 and J is TRBJ1-5, with a possible D match to TRBD1 (5 bases). V was trimmed by 8 bases and J by 4 bases, leaving 24 bases between them. The length of the CDR3 is 17 residues. Germline loops: CDR1 SNHLY, CDR2 FYNNEI. The CDR3 spells CASASPGGRGGNQPQHF. The CDR3 DNA sequence: TGTGCCAGCGCATCCCCCGGGGGTCGTGGGGGGAATCAGCCCCAGCATTTT.

This sequence joins TRBV2 and TRBJ1-3; D gene ambiguous. This CDR3 is 16 amino acids long. The V end was cut by 3 bases, the J end by 0 bases, with 12 bases between. CDR1 is SNHLY, CDR2 FYNNEI, per germline. The chain's CDR3 is CASSEEETFSGNTIYF. CDR3 nucleotide sequence: TGTGCCAGCAGTGAGGAGGAAACCTTCTCTGGAAACACCATATATTTT.

The chain employs TRBV27 and TRBJ2-5; D possibly corresponds to TRBD1 (7 bases). V was clipped by 2 bases and J by 5 bases, with 18 bases between them. The CDR3 extends over 16 amino acids. The germline CDR1 and CDR2 sequences are MNHEY and SMNVEV (reference sequence). This CDR3 is CASSLLPEGAGETQYF. The CDR3 DNA follows: TGTGCCAGCAGTTTACTCCCGGAGGGGGCCGGGGAGACCCAGTACTTC.

V usage is TRBV7-3 and J usage is TRBJ2-7; 10 bases match TRBD2. The germline gives CDR1 SGHTA, CDR2 FQGTGA. J gave up 5 bases and V 4 bases, and 5 bases lay outside the gene matches. There are 14 residues in the CDR3. The CDR3 DNA reads TGTGCCAGCAGCTCCGGGACTAGCGTCAACGAGCAGTACTTC. It translates to CASSSGTSVNEQYF.

In its sample, this clone was seen a few times. This chain connects TRBV10-3 to TRBJ1-5; a possible D gene is TRBD1 (5 bases). Trimming stripped 2 bases from V and 6 bases from J, with 11 bases between. CDR1 ENHRY and CDR2 SYGVKD come from the germline V gene. The CDR3 has 14 amino acids. DNA of the CDR3: TGTGCCATCAGTGAGGGGGCGGATAGTCAGCCCCAGCATTTT. This encodes CAISEGADSQPQHF.

In its sample, this clone was seen a few times. The rearrangement joins TRBV7-9 to TRBJ1-5; D ambiguous. Deletions cut 1 base from V and 1 base from J, with 11 bases between. Germline values: CDR1 SEHNR, CDR2 FQNEAQ (reference sequence). The CDR3 has 16 amino acids. The CDR3 coding sequence is TGTGCCAGCAGCTTAGGAGGGTCTTGGAGCAATCAGCCCCAGCATTTT. Its translation is CASSLGGSWSNQPQHF. The entire variable domain, with the rest obtained from reference TRBV7-9 and TRBJ1-5, is as follows: DTGVSQNPRHKITKRGQNVTFRCDPISEHNRLYWYRQTLGQGPEFLTYFQNEAQLEKSRLLSDRFSAERPKGSFSTLEIQRTEQGDSAMYLCASSLGGSWSNQPQHFGDGTRLSIL.

The CDR3 region is CASSYETGTTEAFF. The DNA of the CDR3 is TGTGCCAGCAGTTACGAGACAGGAACCACTGAAGCTTTCTTT. The chain employs TRBV6-5 and TRBJ1-1; a weak D match, TRBD1 (6 bases). Germline CDR1 and CDR2: MNHEY and SVGAGI. The CDR3 has 14 residues. Trimming cost V 2 bases and J 4 bases, with 11 bases left between them.

The V gene is TRBV9, the J gene TRBJ2-5, with D uncertain. Germline V lookup: CDR1 SGDLS, CDR2 YYNGEE. The CDR3 covers 14 residues. Trimming shortened V by 1 base and J by 2 bases, and 9 bases separated the two germline ends. The DNA of the CDR3 is TGTGCCAGCAGCGTACCGGTAATACAAGAGACCCAGTACTTC. This translates into CASSVPVIQETQYF. Supplemented by reference TRBV9 and TRBJ2-5, the full variable domain reads DSGVTQTPKHLITATGQRVTLRCSPRSGDLSVYWYQQSLDQGLQFLIQYYNGEERAKGNILERFSAQQFPDLHSELNLSSLELGDSALYFCASSVPVIQETQYFGPGTRLLVL.

The CDR3 sequence is CASSFGDSQETQYF. Written as DNA, the CDR3 is TGCGCCAGCAGCTTCGGGGACAGCCAAGAGACCCAGTACTTC. This sequence joins TRBV5-1 and TRBJ2-5; 7 nucleotides match TRBD1. The CDR3 is 14 residues long. The V gene's germline CDR1 is SGHRS and CDR2 YFSETQ. The trim removed 2 bases at V and 1 base at J, leaving 2 bases unmatched.